This TCR beta chain appears in the sequencing data of a study of T cells after yellow fever vaccination. This clonotype was observed a handful of times. Its antigen is still unknown. In germline, CDR1 is MNHEY, CDR2 SVGAGI. V shed 4 bases, J shed 5 bases, and the junction held 5 bases outside the gene matches. The CDR3 extends over 15 amino acids. Overall study findings and caveats: Reappearance after the booster was seen for most primary-vaccination clones, at approximately 97% CD4 and 70% to 90% CD8.

Each CDR3 protein gets one entry after TCRdb re-called the 5' RACE reads with MiXCR. The sample carries under 200,000 distinct CDR3 sequences, approximately 11% recorded once. This specimen consisted of CD8+ T cells sorted from PBMCs, obtained 15 days after the yellow fever booster vaccination. The V and J genes are TRBV6-5 and TRBJ2-3; 11 nucleotides agree with TRBD1. The receptor's source is a man in his late teens or twenties who received the YFV17D yellow fever vaccine. CDR3 residues: CASSWGTGGIDTQYF. For the CDR3, the DNA is TGTGCCAGCAGTTGGGGGACAGGGGGTATAGATACGCAGTATTTT.